One sample yielded the 22 T cell receptor beta chains listed below, sequenced in a study of monozygotic twins with cystic fibrosis. This table comes from immunoSEQ multiplex PCR, and its TCRdb copy is limited to in-frame clones, with some not included. The profile shows 12,000 to 15,000 clones, 85% to 90% of them singletons. The sample comprised blood. The source is a boy aged 10-17 years with cystic fibrosis.

This clone was counted a single time. The V gene is TRBV19, the J gene TRBJ2-3; TRBD1 or TRBD2 may be the D gene (6 bases each). Per the germline V gene, CDR1 is LNHDA and CDR2 is SQIVND (reference sequence). V was cut by 9 bases and J by 0 bases, with 13 bases left in between. This CDR3 has 14 amino acids. This CDR3 reads CASRQGTSTDTQYF. CDR3 in DNA: TGTGCCAGCCGCCAGGGGACTAGCACAGATACGCAGTATTTT. Filled out from reference TRBV19 and TRBJ2-3, the complete variable domain reads DGGITQSPKYLFRKEGQNVTLSCEQNLNHDAMYWYRQDPGQGLRLIYYSQIVNDFQKGDIAEGYSVSREKKESFPLTVTSAQKNPTAFYLCASRQGTSTDTQYFGPGTRLTVL.

The CDR3 loop is CASTLSDSYEQYF. In nucleotides, the CDR3 is TGTGCCAGCACCCTTTCGGACTCCTACGAGCAGTACTTC. This chain joins TRBV2 and TRBJ2-7; D uncertain. CDR1 and CDR2 (germline): SNHLY, FYNNEI. Trimming stripped 7 bases from V and 0 bases from J, with 10 bases between. The CDR3 consists of 13 residues. The full variable domain, completed using reference TRBV2 and TRBJ2-7, is EPEVTQTPSHQVTQMGQEVILRCVPISNHLYFYWYRQILGQKVEFLVSFYNNEISEKSEIFDDQFSVERPDGSNFTLKIRSTKLEDSAMYFCASTLSDSYEQYFGPGTRLTVT.

This chain connects TRBV27 to TRBJ2-7; 10 bases fit TRBD2. The V gene end was trimmed by 3 bases and the J gene end by 3 bases; junction bases not matched to a gene: 5. Germline lookup yields CDR1 MNHEY and CDR2 SMNVEV (reference sequence). The CDR3 runs to 15 residues. The CDR3 region has the DNA TGTGCCAGCAGTTTTAGCGGGAGGAGACACTACGAGCAGTACTTC. Translated: CASSFSGRRHYEQYF.

The chain employs TRBV7-2 and TRBJ1-2; D uncertain. Germline CDR1 SGHTA, CDR2 FQGNSA. The CDR3 loop spans 12 amino acids. Trimming cost V 3 bases and J 6 bases, with 8 bases left between them. The CDR3 nucleotides are TGTGCCAGCAGCTTGACCCCCCATGGCTACACCTTC. Its protein product is CASSLTPHGYTF.

V is TRBV5-1 and J is TRBJ2-1; D may be TRBD1 (6 bases). The CDR3 contains 15 residues. In germline, CDR1 is SGHRS, CDR2 YFSETQ. V was clipped by 0 bases and J by 3 bases, with 10 bases between them. The CDR3 nucleotides are TGCGCCAGCAGCTTGGCTGGGACAAACTACAATGAGCAGTTCTTC. This sequence encodes CASSLAGTNYNEQFF.

The chain joins TRBV5-4 to TRBJ2-1, with 16 bases aligning to TRBD2. The CDR3 is 16 amino acids. The junction had 6 bases not matched to a gene; V was cut back by 4 bases and J by 8 bases. CDR1 is SGHNT and CDR2 is YYREEE in the germline V gene (reference sequence). The CDR3 bases are TGTGCCAGCAGCCAGGGGACTAGCGGGGGGGCCGATGAGCAGTTCTTC. This gives the protein CASSQGTSGGADEQFF.

This clone was seen a single time. The V call is TRBV10-3, the J call TRBJ1-4, with 7 bases lining up with TRBD1. There are 14 residues in the CDR3. J lost 0 bases, V lost 10 bases, and 5 bases had no gene match. The germline CDR1 and CDR2 sequences are ENHRY and SYGVKD. Here the CDR3 DNA reads TGTGCCACCCGGACAGGAGCAACTAATGAAAAACTGTTTTTT. Its protein is CATRTGATNEKLFF.

This rearrangement joins TRBV10-1 to TRBJ2-1; 10 bases map to TRBD2. CDR3 length: 18 amino acids. The germline CDR1 and CDR2 sequences are WNHNN and SYGVQD (reference sequence). Trimming cost V 2 bases and J 6 bases; bases outside gene matches: 13. The CDR3: CASSEGRTSGIPGNEQFF. The CDR3 coding sequence is TGCGCCAGCAGTGAGGGGAGAACTAGCGGGATTCCGGGCAATGAGCAGTTCTTC.

The chain is built from TRBV2 and TRBJ1-4, with D possibly being TRBD1 (5 bases). The germline gives CDR1 SNHLY, CDR2 FYNNEI. V shed 5 bases and J shed 10 bases, with 14 bases lying between them. The CDR3 loop spans 13 amino acids. The CDR3 loop is CASSRGDSGKLFF. In DNA form, the CDR3 reads TGTGCCAGCAGTCGGGGGGACTCTGGAAAACTGTTTTTT.

The V gene is TRBV7-9, the J gene TRBJ1-5; D unclear. The germline V and J ends were trimmed by 0 bases and 1 base, with 10 bases remaining between them. This CDR3 has 16 residues. The germline V gene has CDR1 SEHNR and CDR2 FQNEAQ (reference sequence). CDR3 bases: TGTGCCAGCAGCTTAGCGATGAGCACCAGCAATCAGCCCCAGCATTTT. Its translation: CASSLAMSTSNQPQHF.

The chain is built from TRBV5-1 and TRBJ1-5; D unresolved. The CDR3 contains 15 residues. CDR1 SGHRS and CDR2 YFSETQ come from the germline V gene. V dropped 4 bases and J dropped 0 bases, with 11 bases sitting between them. The CDR3 loop reads CASSLTPYSNQPQHF. CDR3 nucleotides: TGCGCCAGCAGCCTAACACCGTATAGCAATCAGCCCCAGCATTTT.

The chain employs TRBV7-3 and TRBJ2-5, with D unclear. CDR1 is SGHTA and CDR2 is FQGTGA in the germline V gene. Trimming took 5 bases from V and 7 from J, leaving 11 bases between them. The CDR3 contains 12 residues. CDR3 bases: TGTGCCAGCAGCCCCGCACCGGGGACCCAGTACTTC. This gives the protein CASSPAPGTQYF. Full variable domain (outside the CDR3, taken from reference TRBV7-3 and TRBJ2-5): GAGVSQTPSNKVTEKGKYVELRCDPISGHTALYWYRQSLGQGPEFLIYFQGTGAADDSGLPNDRFFAVRPEGSVSTLKIQRTERGDSAVYLCASSPAPGTQYFGPGTRLLVL.

This rearrangement joins TRBV11-2 to TRBJ2-5, with D perhaps matching TRBD2 (6 bases). CDR1 and CDR2 from the germline V gene are SGHAT and FQNNGV. The V end lost 1 base, the J end lost 1 base, and 10 bases lay between the germline ends. CDR3 length equals 15 residues. This CDR3 is CASSLGLTSQETQYF. In DNA form, the CDR3 reads TGTGCCAGCAGCTTAGGTTTGACTAGCCAAGAGACCCAGTACTTC. The whole variable domain, remainder taken from reference TRBV11-2 and TRBJ2-5, is EAGVAQSPRYKIIEKRQSVAFWCNPISGHATLYWYQQILGQGPKLLIQFQNNGVVDDSQLPKDRFSAERLKGVDSTLKIQPAKLEDSAVYLCASSLGLTSQETQYFGPGTRLLVL.

The chain is built from TRBV4-2 and TRBJ2-3; a possible D gene is TRBD1 (5 bases). The CDR3 totals 16 residues. Between the trimmed V and J ends, which lost 0 bases and 0 bases, there was a span of 10 bases. The V gene's germline CDR1 is LGHNA and CDR2 YNFKEQ. The CDR3 DNA sequence: TGTGCCAGCAGCCAAGATCTTAGACAGAGCACAGATACGCAGTATTTT. Protein sequence: CASSQDLRQSTDTQYF.

The chain recombines TRBV5-6 with TRBJ1-1, with D possibly matching TRBD1 (5 bases). The CDR3 consists of 12 residues. Trimming pared 1 base from V and 8 bases from J, leaving 9 bases between. Germline CDR1 SGHDT, CDR2 YYEEEE. The CDR3 here is CASSLWGLEAFF. CDR3 bases: TGTGCCAGCAGCTTGTGGGGGTTAGAAGCTTTCTTT.

V and J are TRBV5-1 and TRBJ2-1; a possible D gene is TRBD2 (5 bases). The CDR3 sequence is 14 residues long. V lost 5 bases, J lost 8 bases, and 17 bases lay in between. Germline values: CDR1 SGHRS, CDR2 YFSETQ. CDR3 in DNA: TGCGCCAGCAGAGGACCCGCCCTTAGCGATGAGCAGTTCTTC. Its translation: CASRGPALSDEQFF.

The chain combines TRBV6-4 with TRBJ1-2; D ambiguous. CDR1 and CDR2 from the germline V gene are MRHNA and SNTAGT. Trimming removed 4 bases from V and 4 bases from J, with 4 bases in between. This CDR3 region has 11 residues. CDR3 bases: TGTGCCAGCAGTGGTGGCTATGGCTACACCTTC. The encoded protein is CASSGGYGYTF.

CDR3 region: CASSSGTTGGDNTEAFF. The CDR3 region has the DNA TGCGCCAGCAGCTCGGGGACGACAGGGGGCGATAACACTGAAGCTTTCTTT. The genes are TRBV5-1 and TRBJ1-1, with 10 bases identical to TRBD1. The junction had 10 bases not matched to a gene; V was cut back by 3 bases and J by 2 bases. In germline, CDR1 is SGHRS, CDR2 YFSETQ. The length of the CDR3 is 17 residues.

This clone was picked up one time. This chain links TRBV23-1 with TRBJ2-7; D possibly uses TRBD1 or TRBD2 (5 bases each). TRBV23-1 is assigned to the ORF class and has an uncertain function. This CDR3 is built from 15 residues. Trimming removed 1 base from V and 2 bases from J, with 12 bases in between. The CDR3, as DNA: TGCGCCAGCAGTCAATGTCGAGGGGATCCCTACGAGCAGTACTTC. Translating it yields CASSQCRGDPYEQYF.

A single count supports this clone. The chain uses TRBV11-3 and TRBJ2-3, with a tentative D call TRBD2 (6 bases). This CDR3 is built from 14 residues. Per germline, CDR1 SGHNT and CDR2 YENEEA. Trimming removed 5 bases at V and 4 bases at J, with 13 bases between. The DNA of the CDR3 is TGTGCCAGCAGCATGAGGTTAGCGGCAGATACGCAGTATTTT. It translates to CASSMRLAADTQYF.

This chain joins TRBV6-1 and TRBJ2-3; no clear D gene. V gave up 3 bases and J gave up 2 bases, with 12 bases separating them. Germline V gene lookup returns CDR1 MNHNS and CDR2 SASEGT. The CDR3 extends over 15 amino acids. The CDR3 loop reads CASSDKKGHTDTQYF. DNA for the CDR3: TGTGCCAGCAGTGATAAAAAGGGTCACACAGATACGCAGTATTTT.

The CDR3 here is CASSETMGYHFLDEQYF. For the CDR3, the DNA is TGTGCCAGCAGTGAGACAATGGGATACCACTTCCTTGACGAGCAGTACTTC. V and J are TRBV6-1 and TRBJ2-7; D unresolved. Deletions cut 3 bases from V and 5 bases from J, with 23 bases between. Germline V lookup: CDR1 MNHNS, CDR2 SASEGT. The CDR3 has 17 residues.